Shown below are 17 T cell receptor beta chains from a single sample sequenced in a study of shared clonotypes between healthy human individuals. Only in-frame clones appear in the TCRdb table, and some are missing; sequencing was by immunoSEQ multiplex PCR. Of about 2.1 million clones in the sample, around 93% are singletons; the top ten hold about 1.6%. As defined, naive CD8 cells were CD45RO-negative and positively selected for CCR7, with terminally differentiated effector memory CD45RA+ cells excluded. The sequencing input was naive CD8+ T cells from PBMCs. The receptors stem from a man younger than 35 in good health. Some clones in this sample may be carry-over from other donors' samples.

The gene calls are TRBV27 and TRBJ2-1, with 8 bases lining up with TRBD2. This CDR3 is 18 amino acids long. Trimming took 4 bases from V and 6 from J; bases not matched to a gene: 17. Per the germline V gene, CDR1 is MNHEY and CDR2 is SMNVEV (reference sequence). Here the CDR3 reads CASSSGSSGTRNSNEQFF. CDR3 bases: TGTGCCAGCAGTTCGGGTTCATCCGGGACTAGGAACAGCAATGAGCAGTTCTTC.

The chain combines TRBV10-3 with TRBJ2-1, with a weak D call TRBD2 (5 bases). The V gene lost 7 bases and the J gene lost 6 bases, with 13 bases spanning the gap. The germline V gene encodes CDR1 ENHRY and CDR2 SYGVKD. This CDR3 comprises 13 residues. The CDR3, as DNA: TGTGCCATCACTATAAGCGGCGGCAATGAGCAGTTCTTC. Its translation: CAITISGGNEQFF.

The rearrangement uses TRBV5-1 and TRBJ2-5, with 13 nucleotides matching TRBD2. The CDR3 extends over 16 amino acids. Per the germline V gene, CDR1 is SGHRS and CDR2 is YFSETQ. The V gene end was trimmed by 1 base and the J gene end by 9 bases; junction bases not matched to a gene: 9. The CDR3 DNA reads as TGCGCCAGCAGCTTGTGGACTAGCGGGAGTTTCGGGGCCCAGTACTTC. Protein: CASSLWTSGSFGAQYF.

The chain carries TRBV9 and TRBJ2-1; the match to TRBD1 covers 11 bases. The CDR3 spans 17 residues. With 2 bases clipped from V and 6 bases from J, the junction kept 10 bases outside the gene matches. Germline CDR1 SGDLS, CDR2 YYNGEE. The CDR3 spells CASSVRTGTGGFNEQFF. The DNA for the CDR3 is TGTGCCAGCAGCGTGAGAACCGGGACAGGGGGGTTCAATGAGCAGTTCTTC. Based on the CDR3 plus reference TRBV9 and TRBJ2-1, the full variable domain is DSGVTQTPKHLITATGQRVTLRCSPRSGDLSVYWYQQSLDQGLQFLIQYYNGEERAKGNILERFSAQQFPDLHSELNLSSLELGDSALYFCASSVRTGTGGFNEQFFGPGTRLTVL.

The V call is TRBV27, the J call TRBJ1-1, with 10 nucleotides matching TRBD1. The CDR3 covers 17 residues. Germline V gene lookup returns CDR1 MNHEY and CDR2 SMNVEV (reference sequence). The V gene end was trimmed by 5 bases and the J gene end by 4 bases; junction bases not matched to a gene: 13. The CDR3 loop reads CASSPLQVRTGGTEAFF. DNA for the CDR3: TGTGCCAGCAGTCCCCTTCAAGTGCGGACAGGGGGCACTGAAGCTTTCTTT.

The CDR3: CASSQTRYQETQYF. Written as DNA, the CDR3 is TGTGCCAGCAGCCAAACACGGTACCAAGAGACCCAGTACTTC. V gene TRBV7-8 combines with J gene TRBJ2-5; D is uncertain. Between the trimmed V and J ends, which lost 5 bases and 0 bases, there was a span of 10 bases. The CDR3 loop spans 14 amino acids. Germline CDR1 and CDR2: SGHVS and FQNEAQ.

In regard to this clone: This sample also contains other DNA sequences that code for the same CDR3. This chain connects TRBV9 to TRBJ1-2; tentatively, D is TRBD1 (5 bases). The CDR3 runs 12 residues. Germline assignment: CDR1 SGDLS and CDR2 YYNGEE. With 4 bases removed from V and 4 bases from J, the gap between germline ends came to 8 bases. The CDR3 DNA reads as TGTGCCAGCAGCCCCGGGGGCTATGGCTACACCTTC. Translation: CASSPGGYGYTF. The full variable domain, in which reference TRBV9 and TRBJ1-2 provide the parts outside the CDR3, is DSGVTQTPKHLITATGQRVTLRCSPRSGDLSVYWYQQSLDQGLQFLIQYYNGEERAKGNILERFSAQQFPDLHSELNLSSLELGDSALYFCASSPGGYGYTFGSGTRLTVV.

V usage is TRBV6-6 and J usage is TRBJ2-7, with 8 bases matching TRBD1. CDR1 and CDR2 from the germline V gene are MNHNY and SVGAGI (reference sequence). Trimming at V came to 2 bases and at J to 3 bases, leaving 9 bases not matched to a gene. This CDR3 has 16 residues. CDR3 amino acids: CASSYLGQGLNYEQYF. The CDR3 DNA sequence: TGTGCCAGCAGTTACCTAGGACAGGGCCTGAACTACGAGCAGTACTTC.

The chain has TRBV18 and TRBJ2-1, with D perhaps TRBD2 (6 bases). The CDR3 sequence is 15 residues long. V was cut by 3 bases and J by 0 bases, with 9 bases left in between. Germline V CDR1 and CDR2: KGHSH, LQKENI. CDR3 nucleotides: TGTGCCAGCTCACCCACGACTAGCTCCTACAATGAGCAGTTCTTC. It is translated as CASSPTTSSYNEQFF.

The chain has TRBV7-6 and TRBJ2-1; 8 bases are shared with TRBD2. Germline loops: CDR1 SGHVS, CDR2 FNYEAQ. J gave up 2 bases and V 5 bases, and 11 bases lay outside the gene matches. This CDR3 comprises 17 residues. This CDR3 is CASSILAESGTYNEQFF. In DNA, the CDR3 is TGTGCCAGCAGCATACTAGCGGAGAGTGGCACCTACAATGAGCAGTTCTTC. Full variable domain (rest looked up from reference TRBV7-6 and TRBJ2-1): GAGVSQSPRYKVTKRGQDVALRCDPISGHVSLYWYRQALGQGPEFLTYFNYEAQQDKSGLPNDRFSAERPEGSISTLTIQRTEQRDSAMYRCASSILAESGTYNEQFFGPGTRLTVL.

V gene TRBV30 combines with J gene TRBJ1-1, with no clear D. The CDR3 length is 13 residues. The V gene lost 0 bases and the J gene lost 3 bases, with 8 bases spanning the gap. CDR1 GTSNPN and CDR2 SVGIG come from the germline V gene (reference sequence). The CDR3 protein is CAWSVEAYTEAFF. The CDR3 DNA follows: TGTGCCTGGAGTGTAGAGGCTTACACTGAAGCTTTCTTT. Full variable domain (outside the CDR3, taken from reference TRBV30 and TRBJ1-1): SQTIHQWPATLVQPVGSPLSLECTVEGTSNPNLYWYRQAAGRGLQLLFYSVGIGQISSEVPQNLSASRPQDRQFILSSKKLLLSDSGFYLCAWSVEAYTEAFFGQGTRLTVV.

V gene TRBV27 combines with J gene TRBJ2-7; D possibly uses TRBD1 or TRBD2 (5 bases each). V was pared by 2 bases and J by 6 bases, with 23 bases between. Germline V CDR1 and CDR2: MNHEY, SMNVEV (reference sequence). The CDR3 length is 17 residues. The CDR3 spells CASSLKFLGTKAVEQYF. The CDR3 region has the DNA TGTGCCAGCAGTTTAAAGTTTTTAGGGACCAAAGCGGTCGAGCAGTACTTC.

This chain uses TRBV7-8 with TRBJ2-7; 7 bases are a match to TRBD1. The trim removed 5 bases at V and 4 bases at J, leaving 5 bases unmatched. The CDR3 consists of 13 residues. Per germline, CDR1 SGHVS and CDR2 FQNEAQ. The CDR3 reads CASSRGGLYEQYF. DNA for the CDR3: TGTGCCAGCAGCCGAGGGGGCCTATACGAGCAGTACTTC.

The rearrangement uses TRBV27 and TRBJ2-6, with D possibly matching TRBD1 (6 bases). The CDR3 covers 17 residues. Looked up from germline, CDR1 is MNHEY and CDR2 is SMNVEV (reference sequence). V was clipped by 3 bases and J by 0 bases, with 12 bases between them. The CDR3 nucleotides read TGTGCCAGCAGTTTTTTACAGGGAAACTCTGGGGCCAACGTCCTGACTTTC. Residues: CASSFLQGNSGANVLTF.

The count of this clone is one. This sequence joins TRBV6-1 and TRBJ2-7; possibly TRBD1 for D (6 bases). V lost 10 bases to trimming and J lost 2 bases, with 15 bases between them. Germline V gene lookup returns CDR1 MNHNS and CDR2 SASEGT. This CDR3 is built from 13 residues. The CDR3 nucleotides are TGTGCCATACGAGGGGGAAGGGCCTACGAGCAGTACTTC. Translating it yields CAIRGGRAYEQYF.

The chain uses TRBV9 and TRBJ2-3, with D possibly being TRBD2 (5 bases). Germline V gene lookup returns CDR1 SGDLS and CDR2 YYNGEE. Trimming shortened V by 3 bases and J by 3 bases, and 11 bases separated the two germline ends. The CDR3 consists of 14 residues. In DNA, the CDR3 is TGTGCCAGCAGCGAAACTAGGGTGACAGATACGCAGTATTTT. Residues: CASSETRVTDTQYF.

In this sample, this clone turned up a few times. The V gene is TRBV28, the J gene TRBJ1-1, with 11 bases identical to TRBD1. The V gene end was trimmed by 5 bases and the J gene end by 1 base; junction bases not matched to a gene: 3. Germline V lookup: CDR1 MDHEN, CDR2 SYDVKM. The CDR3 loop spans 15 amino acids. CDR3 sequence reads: CASSGDRGANTEAFF. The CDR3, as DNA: TGTGCCAGCAGTGGGGACAGGGGGGCGAACACTGAAGCTTTCTTT.